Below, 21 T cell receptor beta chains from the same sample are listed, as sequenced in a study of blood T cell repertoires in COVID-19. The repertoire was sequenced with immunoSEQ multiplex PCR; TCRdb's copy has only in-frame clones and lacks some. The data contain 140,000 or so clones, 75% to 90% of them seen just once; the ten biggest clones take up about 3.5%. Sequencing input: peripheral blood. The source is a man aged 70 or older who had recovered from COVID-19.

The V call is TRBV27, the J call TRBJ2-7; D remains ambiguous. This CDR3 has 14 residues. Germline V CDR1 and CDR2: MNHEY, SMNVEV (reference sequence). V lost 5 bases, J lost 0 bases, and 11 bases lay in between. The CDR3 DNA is TGTGCCAGCAGTCTTGAGTCTCGCTCCTACGAGCAGTACTTC. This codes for CASSLESRSYEQYF.

The CDR3 region is CASSTSGNLVGETQYF. The CDR3 nucleotides read TGTGCCAGCAGTACTAGCGGGAATCTGGTCGGAGAGACCCAGTACTTC. V gene TRBV27 combines with J gene TRBJ2-5, with 10 bases that match TRBD2. Germline CDR1 MNHEY, CDR2 SMNVEV (reference sequence). The CDR3 totals 16 residues. The V segment lost 5 bases and the J segment 4 bases; nucleotides outside the gene matches: 10.

CDR3 in amino acids: CASSRAGEYTGELFF. The DNA of the CDR3 is TGTGCCAGCAGCCGAGCGGGAGAATATACCGGGGAGCTGTTTTTT. The V gene is TRBV5-4, the J gene TRBJ2-2; 8 nucleotides line up with TRBD2. The CDR3 runs 15 residues. The V gene's germline CDR1 is SGHNT and CDR2 YYREEE (reference sequence). Trimming cost V 4 bases and J 5 bases; bases outside gene matches: 7.

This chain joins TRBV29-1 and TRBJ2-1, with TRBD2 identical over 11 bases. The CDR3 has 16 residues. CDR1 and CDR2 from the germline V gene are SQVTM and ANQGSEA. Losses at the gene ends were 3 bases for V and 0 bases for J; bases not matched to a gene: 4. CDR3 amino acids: CSVEWGLADSYNEQFF. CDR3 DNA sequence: TGCAGCGTTGAGTGGGGACTAGCGGACTCCTACAATGAGCAGTTCTTC.

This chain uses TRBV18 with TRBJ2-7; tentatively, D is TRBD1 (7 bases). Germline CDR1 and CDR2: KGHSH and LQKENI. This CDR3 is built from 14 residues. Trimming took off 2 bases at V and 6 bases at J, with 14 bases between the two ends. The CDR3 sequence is CASSPEAGGGEQYF. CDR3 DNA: TGTGCCAGCTCACCAGAGGCAGGGGGAGGCGAGCAGTACTTC.

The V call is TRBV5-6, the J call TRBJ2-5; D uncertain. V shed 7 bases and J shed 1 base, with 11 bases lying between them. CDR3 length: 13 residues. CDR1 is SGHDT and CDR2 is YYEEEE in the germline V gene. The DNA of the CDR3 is TGTGCCAGCCGCCGCGGCGGCCAAGAGACCCAGTACTTC. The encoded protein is CASRRGGQETQYF.

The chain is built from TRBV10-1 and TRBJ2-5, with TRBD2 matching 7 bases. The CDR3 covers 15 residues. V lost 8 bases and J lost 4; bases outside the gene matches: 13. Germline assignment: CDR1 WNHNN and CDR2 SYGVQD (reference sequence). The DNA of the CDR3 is TGCGCCAGCGCCTCCGGGACTACCTCGTTAGAGACCCAGTACTTC. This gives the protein CASASGTTSLETQYF.

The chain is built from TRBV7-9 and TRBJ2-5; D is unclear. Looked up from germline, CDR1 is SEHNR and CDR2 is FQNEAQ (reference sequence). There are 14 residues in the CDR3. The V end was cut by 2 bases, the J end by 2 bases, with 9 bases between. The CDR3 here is CASSLSGFQETQYF. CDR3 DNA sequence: TGTGCCAGCAGCTTATCCGGGTTTCAAGAGACCCAGTACTTC.

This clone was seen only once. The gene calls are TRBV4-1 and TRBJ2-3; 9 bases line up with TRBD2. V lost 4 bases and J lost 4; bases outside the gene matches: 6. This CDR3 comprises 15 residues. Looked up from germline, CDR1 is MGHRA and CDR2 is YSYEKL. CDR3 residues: CASSPLREGPDTQYF. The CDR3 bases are TGCGCCAGCAGCCCCCTGCGGGAGGGCCCAGATACGCAGTATTTT.

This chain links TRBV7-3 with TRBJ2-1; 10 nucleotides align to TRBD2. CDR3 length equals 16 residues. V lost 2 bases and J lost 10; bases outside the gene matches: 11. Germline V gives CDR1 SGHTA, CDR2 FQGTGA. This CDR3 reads CASSLYGSLAGVEQFF. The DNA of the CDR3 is TGTGCCAGCAGCTTATACGGAAGTCTAGCGGGAGTGGAGCAGTTCTTC.

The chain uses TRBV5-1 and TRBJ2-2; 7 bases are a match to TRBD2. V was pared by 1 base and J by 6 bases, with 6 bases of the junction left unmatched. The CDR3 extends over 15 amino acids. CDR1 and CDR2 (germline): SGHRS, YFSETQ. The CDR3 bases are TGCGCCAGCAGCTTGCTGGGGAGGGGCCCCGGGGAGCTGTTTTTT. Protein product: CASSLLGRGPGELFF.

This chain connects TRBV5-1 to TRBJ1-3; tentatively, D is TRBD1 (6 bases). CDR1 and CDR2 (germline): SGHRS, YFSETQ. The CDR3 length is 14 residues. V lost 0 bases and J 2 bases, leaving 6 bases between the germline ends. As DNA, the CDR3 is TGCGCCAGCAGCTTGGGACAGGCTGGAAACACCATATATTTT. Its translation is CASSLGQAGNTIYF.

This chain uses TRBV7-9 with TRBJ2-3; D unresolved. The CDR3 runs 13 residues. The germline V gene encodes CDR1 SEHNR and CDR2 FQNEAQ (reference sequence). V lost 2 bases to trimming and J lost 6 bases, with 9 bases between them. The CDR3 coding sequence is TGTGCCAGCAGCTTATGGGTGGAGGATACGCAGTATTTT. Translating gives CASSLWVEDTQYF.

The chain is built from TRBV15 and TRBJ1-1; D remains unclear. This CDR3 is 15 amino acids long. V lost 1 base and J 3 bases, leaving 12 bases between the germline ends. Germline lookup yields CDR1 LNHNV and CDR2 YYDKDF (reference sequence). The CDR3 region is CATSRGATRHTEAFF. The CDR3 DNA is TGTGCCACCAGCAGAGGAGCAACTAGGCACACTGAAGCTTTCTTT. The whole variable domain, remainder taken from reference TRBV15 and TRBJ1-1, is DAMVIQNPRYQVTQFGKPVTLSCSQTLNHNVMYWYQQKSSQAPKLLFHYYDKDFNNEADTPDNFQSRRPNTSFCFLDIRSPGLGDTAMYLCATSRGATRHTEAFFGQGTRLTVV.

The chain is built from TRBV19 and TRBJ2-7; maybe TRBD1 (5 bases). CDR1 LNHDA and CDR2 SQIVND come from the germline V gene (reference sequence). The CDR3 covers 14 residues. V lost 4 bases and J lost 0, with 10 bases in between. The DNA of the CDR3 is TGTGCCAGTAGTACAGCAGGGTTCTCCTACGAGCAGTACTTC. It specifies CASSTAGFSYEQYF.

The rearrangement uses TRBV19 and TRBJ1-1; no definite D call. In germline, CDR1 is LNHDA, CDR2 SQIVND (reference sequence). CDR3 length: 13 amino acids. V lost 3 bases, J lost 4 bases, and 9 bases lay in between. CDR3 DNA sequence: TGTGCCAGTAGTATGCCCGTGGCCACTGAAGCTTTCTTT. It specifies CASSMPVATEAFF.

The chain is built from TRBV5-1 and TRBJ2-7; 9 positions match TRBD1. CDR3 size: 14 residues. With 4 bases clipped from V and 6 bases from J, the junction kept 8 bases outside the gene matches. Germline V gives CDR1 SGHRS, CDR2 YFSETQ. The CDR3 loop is CASSPGQGIGEQYF. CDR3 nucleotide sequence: TGCGCCAGCAGCCCCGGACAGGGGATAGGCGAGCAGTACTTC.

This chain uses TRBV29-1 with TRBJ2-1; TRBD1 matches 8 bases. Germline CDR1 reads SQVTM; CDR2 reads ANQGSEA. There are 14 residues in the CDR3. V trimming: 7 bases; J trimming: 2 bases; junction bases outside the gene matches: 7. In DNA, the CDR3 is TGCAGCGGGGGAAGGACAGGGACCTACAATGAGCAGTTCTTC. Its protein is CSGGRTGTYNEQFF.

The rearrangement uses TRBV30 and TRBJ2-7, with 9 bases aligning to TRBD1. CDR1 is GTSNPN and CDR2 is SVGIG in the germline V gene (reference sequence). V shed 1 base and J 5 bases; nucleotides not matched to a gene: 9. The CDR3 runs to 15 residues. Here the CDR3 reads CAWSGRTGAVNEQYF. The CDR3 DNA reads TGTGCCTGGAGTGGCCGGACAGGGGCCGTCAACGAGCAGTACTTC.

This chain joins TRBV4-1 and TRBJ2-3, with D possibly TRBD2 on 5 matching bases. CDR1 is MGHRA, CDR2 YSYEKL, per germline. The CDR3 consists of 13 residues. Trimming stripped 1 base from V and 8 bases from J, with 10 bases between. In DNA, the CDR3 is TGCGCCAGCAGCCAAGTCGACCGGGGTACGCAGTATTTT. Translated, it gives CASSQVDRGTQYF.

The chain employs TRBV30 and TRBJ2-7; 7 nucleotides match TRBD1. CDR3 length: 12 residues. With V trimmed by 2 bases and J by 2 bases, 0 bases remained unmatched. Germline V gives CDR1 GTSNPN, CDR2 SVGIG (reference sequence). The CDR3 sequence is CAWSQGAYEQYF. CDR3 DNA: TGTGCCTGGAGTCAGGGGGCCTACGAGCAGTACTTC. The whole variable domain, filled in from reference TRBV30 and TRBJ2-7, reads SQTIHQWPATLVQPVGSPLSLECTVEGTSNPNLYWYRQAAGRGLQLLFYSVGIGQISSEVPQNLSASRPQDRQFILSSKKLLLSDSGFYLCAWSQGAYEQYFGPGTRLTVT.